Following are 28 T cell receptor beta chains from one sample sequenced in a study of T-cell reconstitution after alpha-beta-depleted transplantation in children. Unique molecular identifiers were incorporated when the TCRbeta library was constructed. TCRdb reanalysed the PCR reads using MiXCR and keeps one entry per CDR3 protein. This table holds hundreds of thousands of distinct CDR3 sequences, roughly 13% found once. The material sequenced was PBMCs, mostly from graft donor cells, taken 360 days after TCRalphabeta/CD19-depleted stem cell transplant. These receptors came from a male patient under 18 who had a stem cell transplant for acute myeloid leukemia, so the T cells may come from the graft donor.

This clonotype has just a few counts. V and J are TRBV4-3 and TRBJ2-5; no clear D gene. V was clipped by 0 bases and J by 3 bases, with 11 bases between them. The germline CDR1 and CDR2 sequences are LGHNA and YSLEER. The CDR3 is 15 amino acids. CDR3 in DNA: TGCGCCAGCAGCCAAGAGAGGCTGTTGAAAGAGACCCAGTACTTC. It translates to CASSQERLLKETQYF.

This sequence joins TRBV6-5 and TRBJ2-7; D not certain. Germline-derived CDR1 and CDR2 are MNHEY and SVGAGI. The V end was cut by 0 bases, the J end by 3 bases, with 12 bases between. There are 15 residues in the CDR3. The CDR3 sequence is CASSYSGLAVYEQYF. The CDR3 nucleotides are TGTGCCAGCAGTTACTCGGGCCTCGCCGTCTACGAGCAGTACTTC.

This clonotype was seen only a few times. The chain carries TRBV20-1 and TRBJ2-7, with D unclear. Trimming removed 4 bases from V and 4 bases from J, with 14 bases in between. The CDR3 is 13 residues long. Per the germline V gene, CDR1 is DFQATT and CDR2 is SNEGSKA (reference sequence). CDR3 loop: CSAKRGREYEQYF. Written as DNA, the CDR3 is TGCAGTGCTAAGCGCGGCAGAGAATACGAGCAGTACTTC.

The V call is TRBV5-4, the J call TRBJ2-1; D uncertain. V was clipped by 6 bases and J by 8 bases, with 9 bases between them. Germline-derived CDR1 and CDR2 are SGHNT and YYREEE (reference sequence). The CDR3 runs to 11 residues. For the CDR3, the DNA is TGTGCCAGCACCAACCGGGATGAGCAGTTCTTC. It yields the protein CASTNRDEQFF. The variable domain in full, completed from reference TRBV5-4 and TRBJ2-1, reads ETGVTQSPTHLIKTRGQQVTLRCSSQSGHNTVSWYQQALGQGPQFIFQYYREEENGRGNFPPRFSGLQFPNYSSELNVNALELDDSALYLCASTNRDEQFFGPGTRLTVL.

This clonotype was seen at least ten times. The CDR3 DNA reads TGTGCCACCAGTATACTAGCGGTCAAAGAGACCCAGTACTTC. This gives the protein CATSILAVKETQYF. V usage is TRBV15 and J usage is TRBJ2-5; 8 positions match TRBD2. The CDR3 has 14 amino acids. After removal of 6 bases from V and 3 bases from J, the junction contained 6 bases not matched to a gene. Germline loops: CDR1 LNHNV, CDR2 YYDKDF (reference sequence).

The rearrangement joins TRBV20-1 to TRBJ2-1; no clear D gene. CDR1 is DFQATT and CDR2 is SNEGSKA in the germline V gene (reference sequence). The length of the CDR3 is 14 residues. Deletions cut 3 bases from V and 3 bases from J, with 12 bases between. This chain's CDR3 is CSASVGLGYNEQFF. The CDR3 DNA reads TGCAGTGCTAGCGTGGGATTGGGCTACAATGAGCAGTTCTTC.

This chain links TRBV12-3 or TRBV12-4 with TRBJ2-2; TRBD1 or TRBD2 may be the D gene (5 bases each). V was shortened by 5 bases and J by 7 bases, with 14 bases between the two germline ends. The CDR3 covers 14 residues. The CDR3 loop reads CASSPLDSGGELFF. The CDR3 nucleotides are TGTGCCAGCAGTCCACTCGACAGCGGCGGGGAGCTGTTTTTT.

The V gene is TRBV15, the J gene TRBJ1-5; no reliable D call. Trimming took 3 bases from V and 5 from J, leaving 8 bases between them. Germline lookup yields CDR1 LNHNV and CDR2 YYDKDF (reference sequence). The CDR3 is 13 amino acids. The CDR3 loop is CATSRNPDQPQHF. The CDR3 DNA sequence: TGTGCCACCAGCAGGAATCCCGATCAGCCCCAGCATTTT.

CDR3 coding DNA: TGTGCCAGCAGCGCTAGGACAGGGTGGGCTTTCTTT. Amino acids: CASSARTGWAFF. The chain couples TRBV7-2 to TRBJ1-1; 8 bases match TRBD1. Germline V gives CDR1 SGHTA, CDR2 FQGNSA. The trim removed 5 bases at V and 11 bases at J, leaving 7 bases unmatched. CDR3 length: 12 amino acids. Drawing the rest from reference TRBV7-2 and TRBJ1-1, the complete variable domain is GAGVSQSPSNKVTEKGKDVELRCDPISGHTALYWYRQSLGQGLEFLIYFQGNSAPDKSGLPSDRFSAERTGGSVSTLTIQRTQQEDSAVYLCASSARTGWAFFGQGTRLTVV.

The rearrangement joins TRBV15 to TRBJ2-7, with D tentatively TRBD1 (6 bases). The CDR3 totals 15 residues. Germline CDR1 and CDR2: LNHNV and YYDKDF (reference sequence). Trimming cost V 5 bases and J 3 bases, with 17 bases left between them. In DNA, the CDR3 is TGTGCCACCAGCCGTCCACAGGGATACTTCTACGAGCAGTACTTC. Translating it yields CATSRPQGYFYEQYF.

This clonotype was found a few times. This chain joins TRBV12-3 or TRBV12-4 and TRBJ2-1; D may be TRBD2 (5 bases). The germline V and J ends were trimmed by 2 bases and 5 bases, with 10 bases remaining between them. This CDR3 has 14 residues. The CDR3 DNA sequence: TGTGCCAGCAGTTTATGGCGGGTAGACAATGAGCAGTTCTTC. This codes for CASSLWRVDNEQFF.

The V gene is TRBV19, the J gene TRBJ1-1; D remains ambiguous. The CDR3 spans 12 residues. The V and J ends lost 6 bases and 1 base respectively, with 6 bases between them. Germline CDR1 LNHDA, CDR2 SQIVND (reference sequence). This CDR3 reads CASRVKNTEAFF. The CDR3 coding sequence is TGTGCCAGTAGAGTCAAGAACACTGAAGCTTTCTTT.

This clonotype has just a few counts. The chain links TRBV18 to TRBJ2-4, with D perhaps matching TRBD1 (6 bases). This CDR3 is 17 amino acids long. The V end was cut by 1 base, the J end by 8 bases, with 21 bases between. Germline loops: CDR1 KGHSH, CDR2 LQKENI. DNA of the CDR3: TGTGCCAGCTCACCACTTAGAGTGTCCCCCCCAGGGGACATTCAGTACTTC. It translates to CASSPLRVSPPGDIQYF.

This clonotype was seen a handful of times. Here the CDR3 DNA reads TGCAGCGTTGCCAGGGGTCGGACCACTGAGACCCAGTACTTC. Its protein is CSVARGRTTETQYF. The chain links TRBV29-1 to TRBJ2-5; TRBD1 is a possible D gene (6 bases). CDR1 is SQVTM, CDR2 ANQGSEA, per germline. The CDR3 totals 14 residues. Between the trimmed V and J ends, which lost 4 bases and 5 bases, there was a span of 17 bases.

Many counts were recorded for this clonotype. The rearrangement uses TRBV29-1 and TRBJ2-1; D may be TRBD1 (6 bases). The CDR3 length is 14 residues. With 4 bases removed from V and 1 base from J, the gap between germline ends came to 11 bases. CDR1 and CDR2 from the germline V gene are SQVTM and ANQGSEA. As DNA, the CDR3 is TGCAGCGTTGGGGGGCAGGGATCCTACAATGAGCAGTTCTTC. This codes for CSVGGQGSYNEQFF.

This clonotype was counted at least ten times. The chain joins TRBV5-1 to TRBJ2-1; 10 bases line up with TRBD2. Germline loops: CDR1 SGHRS, CDR2 YFSETQ. The J segment lost 9 bases and the V segment lost 3 bases, leaving 9 bases of the junction unmatched. The CDR3 is 15 residues long. The CDR3 is CASSSPGTSALEQFF. The CDR3 DNA reads TGCGCCAGCAGCTCCCCCGGGACTAGCGCTCTTGAGCAGTTCTTC.

This chain connects TRBV12-3 or TRBV12-4 to TRBJ2-5; D is ambiguous. V was pared by 2 bases and J by 5 bases, with 9 bases between. This CDR3 region has 13 residues. The CDR3 region has the DNA TGTGCCAGCAGTTTAAGGTGGTGGGAGACCCAGTACTTC. Its translation: CASSLRWWETQYF.

V is TRBV20-1 and J is TRBJ2-7; perhaps D is TRBD1 or TRBD2 (6 bases each). The CDR3 extends over 15 amino acids. Trimming stripped 1 base from V and 7 bases from J, with 20 bases between. The V gene's germline CDR1 is DFQATT and CDR2 SNEGSKA (reference sequence). In nucleotides, the CDR3 is TGCAGTGCTAGAGGGGGGGCCGAATACTGGGGAGAGCAGTACTTC. It codes for CSARGGAEYWGEQYF.

This clonotype occurred many times. This chain uses TRBV12-3 or TRBV12-4 with TRBJ2-7; a possible D gene is TRBD1 (5 bases). V was trimmed by 4 bases and J by 6 bases, leaving 16 bases between them. The CDR3 has 14 amino acids. In nucleotides, the CDR3 is TGTGCCAGCAGTTCGGGCCCAGGGTTTGGCGAGCAGTACTTC. Protein sequence: CASSSGPGFGEQYF.

The CDR3 DNA is TGTGCCAGCAGTTACATCTCCGAGCAGTACTTC. It translates to CASSYISEQYF. The chain is built from TRBV6-5 and TRBJ2-7; D is uncertain. Trimming removed 2 bases at V and 6 bases at J, with 5 bases between. This CDR3 spans 11 amino acids. The germline gives CDR1 MNHEY, CDR2 SVGAGI.

The chain has TRBV7-2 and TRBJ2-5; a possible D gene is TRBD2 (5 bases). Per the germline V gene, CDR1 is SGHTA and CDR2 is FQGNSA. The CDR3 sequence is 15 residues long. Trimming stripped 1 base from V and 5 bases from J, with 14 bases between. CDR3 amino acids: CASSLERGVRETQYF. CDR3 DNA: TGTGCCAGCAGCTTAGAACGGGGAGTAAGGGAGACCCAGTACTTC.

This clonotype was seen more than once but under ten times. This rearrangement joins TRBV28 to TRBJ2-1, with TRBD1 identical over 11 bases. In germline, CDR1 is MDHEN, CDR2 SYDVKM. The CDR3 extends over 14 amino acids. The CDR3 loop is CVSGQGASYNEQFF. The DNA of the CDR3 is TGTGTCTCCGGACAGGGGGCGTCCTACAATGAGCAGTTCTTC.

This clonotype was picked up a small number of times. V gene TRBV28 combines with J gene TRBJ2-5; the match to TRBD2 covers 12 bases. With V trimmed by 2 bases and J by 4 bases, 5 bases remained unmatched. Germline CDR1 reads MDHEN; CDR2 reads SYDVKM. CDR3 size: 16 residues. CDR3 bases: TGTGCCAGCAGTTTACCCCAACTAGCGGGAGGAGAGACCCAGTACTTC. Protein: CASSLPQLAGGETQYF.

This clonotype was detected only a few times. The chain recombines TRBV20-1 with TRBJ2-7; D is possibly TRBD1 or TRBD2 (5 bases each). There are 13 residues in the CDR3. V was shortened by 6 bases and J by 9 bases, with 21 bases between the two germline ends. From germline, CDR1 is DFQATT and CDR2 SNEGSKA (reference sequence). CDR3 sequence reads: CSAPRLGPTGQYF. Written as DNA, the CDR3 is TGCAGTGCCCCGCGACTGGGACCTACCGGGCAGTACTTC.

The chain recombines TRBV5-4 with TRBJ2-1; D is unclear. This CDR3 comprises 12 residues. V gave up 5 bases and J gave up 10 bases, with 13 bases separating them. CDR1 is SGHNT and CDR2 is YYREEE in the germline V gene (reference sequence). CDR3 sequence: CASRPVGREQFF. The DNA of the CDR3 is TGTGCCAGCAGGCCCGTAGGTCGGGAGCAGTTCTTC.

The gene calls are TRBV11-1 and TRBJ1-3; 12 bases match TRBD1. Germline CDR1 reads SGHAT; CDR2 reads FQDESV (reference sequence). The CDR3 is made up of 23 amino acids. Trimming removed 0 bases from V and 0 bases from J; junction bases left unmatched: 18. DNA of the CDR3: TGTGCCAGCAGCTTAGCGTACGGTTGGGTGGGGACAGGGGGCATCGGCTCTGGAAACACCATATATTTT. Its translation is CASSLAYGWVGTGGIGSGNTIYF.

V gene TRBV3-1 combines with J gene TRBJ2-7; 12 positions match TRBD2. Germline CDR1 and CDR2: LGHDT and YNNKEL (reference sequence). This CDR3 contains 19 residues. V lost 10 bases to trimming and J lost 7 bases; unmatched junction nucleotides: 26. CDR3: CAISQTSGSHPGARYEQYF. The CDR3 region has the DNA TGTGCCATCTCCCAGACTAGCGGGAGCCACCCGGGGGCCCGGTATGAGCAGTACTTC.

This clonotype showed up just a few times. The CDR3 nucleotides are TGTGCCAGCTTAAGGAGCATCCACCCTTCACCCCTCCACTTT. This translates into CASLRSIHPSPLHF. This chain joins TRBV28 and TRBJ1-6; D is undetermined. Germline V gene lookup returns CDR1 MDHEN and CDR2 SYDVKM. Trimming took off 8 bases at V and 9 bases at J, with 17 bases between the two ends. The CDR3 is 14 amino acids.